This T cell receptor beta chain was identified in a study of radiation and T cells in renal cell carcinoma. This clone was observed a handful of times. Noted time point: blood 4 weeks post-SBRT, at nephrectomy. Sample treatment: 15 Gy SBRT to primary tumor, nephrectomy 4 weeks later. Serial blood draws occurred at baseline and 2 and 4 weeks post-SBRT. Method: immunoSEQ multiplex PCR; TCRdb's copy keeps in-frame clones and lacks some. The sample holds 50,000 to 70,000 clones, over 65% seen once. V lost 4 bases to trimming and J lost 4 bases, with 10 bases between them. Germline CDR1 and CDR2: WNHNN and SYGVQD (reference sequence). CDR3 length: 13 residues.

This specimen consisted of blood, obtained from a patient whose treatment included radiotherapy and nephrectomy. The clonotype comes from a man aged 55 to 70 with renal cell carcinoma. This chain uses TRBV10-1 with TRBJ1-2; no reliable D call. Here the CDR3 DNA reads TGCGCCAGCAGTGTAGACGGATCCTATGGCTACACCTTC. It encodes CASSVDGSYGYTF.